The rows below give T cell receptor beta chains drawn from one sample of a study of T-cell memory formation after mild COVID-19. One entry per CDR3 protein results from TCRdb running MiXCR on the 5' RACE reads. The top ten clones hold more than 20% of a sample with about 290,000 distinct CDR3 sequences, 15% to 20% of them seen once. Material: PBMCs or a T cell subset sorted from them (not recorded which). The source of these receptors is a man aged 18 to 35 who had mild COVID-19 (a few samples of this study predate the infection). Cell type and time point are not known. Both conserved end residues are part of each CDR3. The D gene is left open where the match is weak. Where a row states a size, it is once, few, many or the class of an expanded clone; other rows omit it.

CDR3 protein	CDR3 DNA	clone size	J gene	V gene	D gene
CASSEGGLAGGVQETQYF	TGTGCCAGCAGTGAGGGCGGACTAGCGGGGGGCGTACAAGAGACTCAGTACTTC	.	TRBJ2-5	TRBV6-4	TRBD2
CASSQESGTGGPDTQYF	TGCGCCAGCAGCCAAGAGTCCGGGACAGGGGGGCCAGATACGCAGTATTTT	.	TRBJ2-3	TRBV4-3	TRBD1
CASSFNRGQEKLFF	TGTGCCAGCAGCTTTAACAGGGGGCAAGAAAAACTGTTTTTT	few	TRBJ1-4	TRBV7-9	TRBD1
CASSLPSGANEQYF	TGTGCCAGCAGCCTCCCCTCGGGAGCCAACGAGCAGTACTTC	many	TRBJ2-7	TRBV7-2	.
CASTLNSNQPQHF	TGTGCCAGCACCCTGAATAGCAATCAGCCCCAGCATTTT	few	TRBJ1-5	TRBV12-3/TRBV12-4	.
CASSLPDTEAFF	TGTGCCAGCAGCTTGCCCGACACTGAAGCTTTCTTT	few	TRBJ1-1	TRBV7-6	.
CASTRVDTQYF	TGTGCCAGCACCCGCGTGGATACGCAGTATTTT	few	TRBJ2-3	TRBV28	.
CASSRGGSPHGYTF	TGTGCCAGCAGCCGAGGGGGGAGCCCTCATGGCTACACCTTC	.	TRBJ1-2	TRBV7-2	.
CAISATGTNEKLFF	TGTGCCATCAGTGCTACAGGGACTAATGAAAAACTGTTTTTT	.	TRBJ1-4	TRBV10-3	.
CASSQVLGTGHSPLHF	TGCGCCAGCAGCCAAGTCTTGGGGACAGGGCATTCACCCCTCCACTTT	.	TRBJ1-6	TRBV4-1	TRBD1
CASSTYNGPDYEQYF	TGTGCCAGTAGTACGTACAACGGGCCGGACTACGAGCAGTACTTC	.	TRBJ2-7	TRBV19	.
CASCSGGAAGELFF	TGTGCCAGCTGCAGCGGGGGGGCCGCCGGGGAGCTGTTTTTT	.	TRBJ2-2	TRBV2	TRBD2
CASSFVTSGTNEQFF	TGTGCCAGCAGCTTCGTTACTAGCGGGACAAATGAGCAGTTCTTC	few	TRBJ2-1	TRBV7-9	TRBD2
CASSRLPGRTDTQYF	TGTGCCAGCAGCCGGCTACCGGGGCGGACAGATACGCAGTATTTT	.	TRBJ2-3	TRBV7-2	.
CASSQDRLNTEAFF	TGTGCCAGCAGCCAAGATCGACTGAACACTGAAGCTTTCTTT	.	TRBJ1-1	TRBV4-2	.
CASSDDRTGTQPQHF	TGTGCCAGCAGTGATGATCGAACGGGGACGCAGCCCCAGCATTTT	.	TRBJ1-5	TRBV2	.
CASQGEGAGELFF	TGTGCCAGCCAGGGGGAGGGGGCCGGGGAGCTGTTTTTT	.	TRBJ2-2	TRBV12-3/TRBV12-4	.
CASHLSTDTQYF	TGCGCCAGCCACCTCAGCACAGATACGCAGTATTTT	few	TRBJ2-3	TRBV5-1	.
CASSLVGLVMEQYF	TGTGCCAGCAGCTTAGTAGGCCTTGTGATGGAGCAGTACTTC	few	TRBJ2-7	TRBV7-9	.
CASSQDRTTEAFF	TGTGCCAGCAGCCAAGATCGGACGACTGAAGCTTTCTTT	.	TRBJ1-1	TRBV4-2	.
CASSQGGRGIRETQYF	TGCGCCAGCAGCCAAGGGGGCAGGGGAATACGGGAGACCCAGTACTTC	.	TRBJ2-5	TRBV4-3	.
CASTEYRDRDGYTF	TGTGCCAGCACCGAGTACCGGGACAGGGATGGCTACACCTTC	.	TRBJ1-2	TRBV7-2	TRBD1
CASSRADRGLAGELFF	TGTGCCAGCAGCCGCGCGGACAGGGGCCTCGCCGGGGAGCTGTTTTTT	.	TRBJ2-2	TRBV7-2	TRBD1
CASSVSNDHYGYTF	TGTGCCAGCAGCGTCTCAAACGACCACTATGGCTACACCTTC	few	TRBJ1-2	TRBV9	.
CASSFDAGANVLTF	TGTGCAAGCAGCTTTGATGCTGGGGCCAACGTCCTGACTTTC	.	TRBJ2-6	TRBV7-3	.
CASVLRGMNTEAFF	TGTGCCAGCGTCCTCAGGGGAATGAACACTGAAGCTTTCTTT	.	TRBJ1-1	TRBV18	.
CASTSGAPPYEQYF	TGTGCCAGCACCTCGGGGGCACCTCCCTACGAGCAGTACTTC	few	TRBJ2-7	TRBV12-3/TRBV12-4	.
CASSPRDSSSSPLHF	TGTGCCAGCAGTCCCCGGGACAGCTCCAGCTCACCCCTCCACTTT	few	TRBJ1-6	TRBV27	TRBD1
CASRGQGTTEAFF	TGTGCCTCTCGGGGACAGGGAACTACTGAAGCTTTCTTT	many	TRBJ1-1	TRBV24-1	TRBD1